The entry that follows covers one TCR beta chain sequence. Its antigen remains unidentified. No much larger clone is present one base from it, and per-base qualities are unavailable. TCRbeta CDR3 regions were amplified from genomic DNA by means of the immunoSEQ Assay, a bias-controlled multiplex PCR. Processing in the source paper ran as follows. The number of nucleated cells in each sample was estimated by amplification of reference gene primers within the assay. To quantify the absolute abundance of each unique TCRbeta CDR3 rearrangement, sequence reads were collapsed and filtered. Productive Simpson clonality was computed per sample as the square root of Simpson's diversity index over productive rearrangements. The table was pulled from immuneACCESS by TCRdb, which kept in-frame rearrangements only. Such tables lose some clones; where checked, under half of the loss comes from unresolved V genes, and the rest has no known cause. From that table come the V and J calls and clone size; the DNA was used to work out D and trimming. The sample contains some 180,000 clones, approximately 80% of them found a single time. 6.5% to 9% of the sample is in the top ten clones.

This record comes from a study of blood T cell repertoires in COVID-19 (dated by TCRdb to 2018 to 2021). In the study overall: Collaborator samples came from the United States, Italy and Spain and covered acute and convalescent phases of COVID-19. The material from the prospective study consisted of cDNA or gDNA derived from T cells, B-cell-depleted T cells, or PBMCs. Deeply sampled blood TCRbeta repertoires from subjects exposed to, actively infected with, or recovered from COVID-19 were included in the dataset. The repertoires were released in a freely available public database meant as a resource for research on the immune response to SARS-CoV-2. The samples were drawn from the first 160 participants of the ongoing ImmuneRACE study and from 1,254 subjects provided by 6 global collaborators. Nearly every sample came with metadata listing a de-identified subject ID, COVID-19 status, age in years and sex. Where available, HLA class I and class II types were obtained from metadata supplied by the sample provider rather than from assay-based typing.

Results and caveats for the whole study, not just this receptor: Clinical and demographic metadata were provided uncurated, with the amount varying by source and participant.

For this chain, trimming is 4 bases at the V end and 2 bases at the J end, and the number of junction bases without a gene match is 6. Including cysteine and phenylalanine, the CDR3 has 15 amino acids. The DNA shown is the 45-base CDR3, in frame from base 1. CDR1 and CDR2 are read off the germline V gene as SGHRS and YFSETQ. In Seattle, one collaborating source enrolled patients while the infection was active and tracked those patients longitudinally over the course of disease. The collaborating institutions used their own protocols to collect whole blood in K2EDTA tubes. For TCRbeta analysis, collaborators shipped samples in one of three forms: frozen whole blood, isolated PBMCs, or DNA extracted from either of those sample types.

Sequencing was performed on peripheral blood. The chain is assembled from TRBV5-1 and TRBJ1-3, with 7 bases aligning to TRBD1. This clonotype was obtained from a woman older than 75 with COVID-19, enrolled during active disease. The encoded CDR3 is CASSTGTDPGNTIYF. The DNA is as follows: TGCGCCAGCAGCACCGGGACAGACCCTGGAAACACCATATATTTT. Extended through the reference TRBV5-1 and TRBJ1-3 proteins, this CDR3 yields the full variable domain: KAGVTQTPRYLIKTRGQQVTLSCSPISGHRSVSWYQQTPGQGLQFLFEYFSETQRNKGNFPGRFSGRQFSNSRSEMNVSTLELGDSALYLCASSTGTDPGNTIYFGEGSWLTVV.